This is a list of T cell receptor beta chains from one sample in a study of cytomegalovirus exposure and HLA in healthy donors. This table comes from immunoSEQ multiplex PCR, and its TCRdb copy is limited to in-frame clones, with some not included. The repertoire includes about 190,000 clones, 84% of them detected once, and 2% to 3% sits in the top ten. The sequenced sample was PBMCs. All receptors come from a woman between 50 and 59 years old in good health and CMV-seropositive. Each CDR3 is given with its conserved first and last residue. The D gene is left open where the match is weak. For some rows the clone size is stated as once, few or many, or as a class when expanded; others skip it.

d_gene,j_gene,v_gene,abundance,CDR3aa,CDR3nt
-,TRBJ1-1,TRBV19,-,CASSVWGPNTEAFF,TGTGCCAGTAGTGTATGGGGCCCGAACACTGAAGCTTTCTTT
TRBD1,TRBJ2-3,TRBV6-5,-,CASKQGGTDTQYF,TGTGCCAGCAAACAGGGGGGAACAGATACGCAGTATTTT
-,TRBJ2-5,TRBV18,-,CASSAKSRDTNQETQYF,TGTGCCAGCTCAGCAAAGAGTCGGGACACCAACCAAGAGACCCAGTACTTC
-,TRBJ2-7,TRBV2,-,CATDETATYEQYF,TGTGCCACCGACGAGACAGCGACCTACGAGCAGTACTTC
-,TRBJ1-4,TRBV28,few,CASSGGSMGEKLFF,TGTGCCAGCAGTGGGGGCTCCATGGGTGAAAAACTGTTTTTT
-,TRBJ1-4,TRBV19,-,CASSMGGTRNEKLFF,TGTGCCAGTAGTATGGGAGGGACACGTAATGAAAAACTGTTTTTT
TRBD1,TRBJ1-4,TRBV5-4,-,CASSFAGTGFEKLFF,TGTGCCAGCAGCTTTGCCGGGACAGGGTTTGAAAAACTGTTTTTT
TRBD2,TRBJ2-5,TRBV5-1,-,CASSWTGTSGGARETQYF,TGCGCCAGCAGCTGGACGGGGACTAGCGGGGGGGCACGAGAGACCCAGTACTTC
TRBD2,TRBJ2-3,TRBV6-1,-,CASSGASGGSDTQYF,TGTGCCAGCAGTGGGGCTAGCGGGGGTTCAGATACGCAGTATTTT
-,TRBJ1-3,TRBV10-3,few,CAISDAGTRSSGNTIYF,TGTGCCATCAGTGACGCAGGGACTCGTAGCTCTGGAAACACCATATATTTT
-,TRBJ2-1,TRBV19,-,CASKPQEGPSEQFF,TGTGCCAGTAAACCCCAAGAGGGCCCATCTGAGCAGTTCTTC
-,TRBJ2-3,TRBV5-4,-,CASSLDRTSTDTQYF,TGTGCCAGCAGCTTGGATCGCACTAGCACAGATACGCAGTATTTT
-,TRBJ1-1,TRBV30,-,CAWSVRSLQTETNTEAFF,TGTGCCTGGAGTGTACGAAGTCTACAAACAGAGACGAACACTGAAGCTTTCTTT
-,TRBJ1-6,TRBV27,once,CASSLIRAGKRSLHF,TGTGCCAGCAGTTTAATTCGGGCAGGGAAAAGATCCCTCCACTTT
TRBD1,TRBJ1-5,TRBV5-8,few,CASSQDPQGAGSNQPQHF,TGCGCCAGCAGCCAAGATCCACAGGGGGCAGGTAGCAATCAGCCCCAGCATTTT
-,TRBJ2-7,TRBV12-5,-,CASGLGATGAPPYEQYF,TGTGCTAGTGGTTTGGGAGCTACAGGAGCCCCCCCCTACGAGCAGTACTTC
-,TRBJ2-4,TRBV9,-,CASSPPYGGTTLAKNIQYF,TGTGCCAGCAGCCCCCCGTATGGGGGGACGACGTTAGCCAAAAACATTCAGTACTTC
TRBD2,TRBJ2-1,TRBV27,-,CASSFTSGGYNEQFF,TGTGCCAGCAGTTTCACTAGCGGGGGTTACAATGAGCAGTTCTTC
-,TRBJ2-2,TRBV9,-,CASSVRGGELFF,TGTGCCAGCAGCGTACGGGGCGGGGAGCTGTTTTTT
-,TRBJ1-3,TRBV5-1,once,CASSLAGVQSGNTIYF,TGCGCCAGCAGCTTGGCCGGGGTACAGAGCGGAAACACCATATATTTT
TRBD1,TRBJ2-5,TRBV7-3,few,CASSPGGQETQYF,TGTGCCAGCAGCCCAGGGGGACAAGAGACCCAGTACTTC
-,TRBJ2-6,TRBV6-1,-,CASRPNSRANVLTF,TGTGCCAGCAGACCTAATTCTCGGGCCAACGTCCTGACTTTC
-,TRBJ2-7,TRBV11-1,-,CASSFQGLSYEQYF,TGTGCCAGCAGCTTCCAAGGACTGTCCTACGAGCAGTACTTC
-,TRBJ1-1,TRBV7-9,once,CTSSSGISEAFF,TGTACCAGCAGTTCAGGGATCAGTGAAGCTTTCTTT
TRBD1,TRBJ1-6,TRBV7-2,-,CASSLGQGGSPLHF,TGTGCCAGCAGCTTGGGGCAGGGGGGTTCACCCCTCCACTTT
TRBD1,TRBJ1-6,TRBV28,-,CASRPPGTVNSPLHF,TGTGCCAGCAGACCGCCCGGGACAGTAAATTCACCCCTCCACTTT
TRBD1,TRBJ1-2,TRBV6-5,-,CASSYTGQNYGYTF,TGTGCCAGCAGTTACACGGGACAGAACTATGGCTACACCTTC
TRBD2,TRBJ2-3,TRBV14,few,CASSQGGLGLDTQYF,TGTGCCAGCAGCCAAGGGGGACTAGGGTTGGATACGCAGTATTTT
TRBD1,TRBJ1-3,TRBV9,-,CASSRTTGLGNTIYF,TGTGCCAGCAGCAGGACGACAGGGCTCGGAAACACCATATATTTT
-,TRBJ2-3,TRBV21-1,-,CASRTGGTSGGKTSDTQYF,TGTGCCAGCCGAACAGGGGGGACTAGCGGGGGAAAGACGTCAGATACGCAGTATTTT
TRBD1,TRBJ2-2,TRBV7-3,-,CASSFGQGWDTGELFF,TGTGCCAGCAGCTTTGGACAGGGTTGGGACACCGGGGAGCTGTTTTTT
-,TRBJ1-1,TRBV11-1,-,CASSLVSPPTMNTEAFF,TGTGCCAGCAGCTTAGTCTCCCCTCCAACTATGAACACTGAAGCTTTCTTT